Following are 24 T cell receptor beta chains from one sample sequenced in a study of Ad26.COV2.S vaccination and SARS-CoV-2 variants. Noted treatment: some 19 received Ad26.COV2.S at low or high dose, single or two shots; about 5 received placebo; per-sample allocation not given. The study sampled participants on day 63 after the first vaccine or placebo injection. Profiled with immunoSEQ multiplex PCR; TCRdb holds only in-frame clones, not every one. There are under 400,000 clones in the sample; more than 75% occur only once, and roughly 3.1% lies in the top ten. This sample comprised peripheral blood, obtained in a trial of Ad26.COV2.S vaccine versus placebo. Receptor source: a person between 18 and 65 years old who received the Ad26.COV2.S COVID-19 vaccine or a placebo.

The J gene is TRBJ2-7, the V gene TRBV30, with 9 bases that match TRBD1. Unmatched junction bases numbered 4, after V lost 6 bases and J lost 1 base. Germline V lookup: CDR1 GTSNPN, CDR2 SVGIG (reference sequence). The CDR3 sequence is 13 residues long. The DNA for the CDR3 is TGTGCCTGTTTCGGGACAGGGTCCTACGAGCAGTACTTC. Its translation is CACFGTGSYEQYF.

This chain links TRBV5-1 with TRBJ1-1, with TRBD1 matching over 8 bases. This CDR3 has 15 amino acids. Germline V gene sequence: CDR1 SGHRS, CDR2 YFSETQ. J was trimmed by 6 bases and V by 2 bases; bases with no gene match: 9. The CDR3 DNA sequence: TGCGCCAGCAGCTTAGGACAGGGCGGGTACTCTGAAGCTTTCTTT. Protein product: CASSLGQGGYSEAFF.

This chain connects TRBV30 to TRBJ1-2; D perhaps matches TRBD1 (6 bases). The V gene's germline CDR1 is GTSNPN and CDR2 SVGIG (reference sequence). Trimming removed 5 bases from V and 3 bases from J, with 13 bases in between. The CDR3 extends over 13 amino acids. CDR3: CAWEPGADYGYTF. The CDR3 DNA reads TGTGCCTGGGAGCCAGGGGCTGACTATGGCTACACCTTC.

The chain combines TRBV6-5 with TRBJ2-3; D might be TRBD1 (6 bases). The germline CDR1 and CDR2 sequences are MNHEY and SVGAGI. V was pared by 7 bases and J by 3 bases, with 14 bases between. The CDR3 spans 14 residues. In DNA, the CDR3 is TGTGCCAGCATTAGTATGGGACAAACAGATACGCAGTATTTT. Translation: CASISMGQTDTQYF.

The CDR3 sequence: CASSYSTGRDGYTF. CDR3 bases: TGTGCCAGCAGTTACTCGACAGGGAGGGATGGCTACACCTTC. The V gene is TRBV6-5, the J gene TRBJ1-2; 7 nucleotides match TRBD1. The germline gives CDR1 MNHEY, CDR2 SVGAGI. The V gene end was trimmed by 0 bases and the J gene end by 6 bases; junction bases not matched to a gene: 4. The CDR3 totals 14 residues.

The chain joins TRBV18 to TRBJ1-2; D is possibly TRBD1 (5 bases). The CDR3 contains 13 residues. Germline V CDR1 and CDR2: KGHSH, LQKENI. Trimming shortened V by 2 bases and J by 6 bases, and 10 bases separated the two germline ends. The CDR3 DNA is TGTGCCAGCTCACCAGGGGGAATTGATGGCTACACCTTC. It specifies CASSPGGIDGYTF.

In DNA, the CDR3 is TGTGCCATCAGTGAGTCGCGGTACAATGAGCAGTTCTTC. Its protein product is CAISESRYNEQFF. The chain links TRBV10-3 to TRBJ2-1; D remains ambiguous. Per the germline V gene, CDR1 is ENHRY and CDR2 is SYGVKD. V lost 0 bases to trimming and J lost 4 bases, with 4 bases between them. CDR3 length equals 13 residues.

V is TRBV5-1 and J is TRBJ1-5, with D unresolved. CDR3 length equals 13 residues. The ends were cut back, 0 bases at V and 8 bases at J, with 9 bases in the middle. Germline CDR1 SGHRS, CDR2 YFSETQ. CDR3 bases: TGCGCCAGCAGCTTGGGATTTGGGGAGCCCCAGCATTTT. Translating it yields CASSLGFGEPQHF.

The rearrangement links TRBV2 to TRBJ1-2, with 8 bases that match TRBD1. Per the germline V gene, CDR1 is SNHLY and CDR2 is FYNNEI. This CDR3 comprises 13 residues. V shed 4 bases, J shed 7 bases, and the junction held 5 bases outside the gene matches. The CDR3 is CASSVGDRPGYTF. The CDR3 DNA sequence: TGTGCCAGCAGTGTAGGGGACAGGCCTGGCTACACCTTC.

The V gene is TRBV6-5, the J gene TRBJ1-5, with 7 bases that match TRBD1. Looked up from germline, CDR1 is MNHEY and CDR2 is SVGAGI. V lost 9 bases and J lost 0; bases outside the gene matches: 5. The CDR3 loop spans 14 amino acids. Here the CDR3 reads CASRQGSSNQPQHF. As DNA, the CDR3 is TGTGCCAGTCGACAGGGTTCTAGCAATCAGCCCCAGCATTTT.

The rearrangement joins TRBV7-9 to TRBJ2-2, with D possibly TRBD2 on 5 matching bases. Germline V gene data show CDR1 as SEHNR and CDR2 as FQNEAQ (reference sequence). V was clipped by 6 bases and J by 6 bases, with 11 bases between them. This CDR3 comprises 13 residues. The CDR3 sequence: CASRSVGAGELFF. In nucleotides, the CDR3 is TGTGCCAGCAGATCAGTGGGAGCCGGGGAGCTGTTTTTT.

This clone was seen once. CDR3 protein: CASSTRTGRDGYTF. The CDR3 bases are TGTGCCAGCAGCACGCGGACAGGGAGGGATGGCTACACCTTC. The rearrangement links TRBV11-3 to TRBJ1-2, with 8 bases identical to TRBD1. Germline V lookup: CDR1 SGHNT, CDR2 YENEEA. The CDR3 totals 14 residues. Trimming at V came to 5 bases and at J to 6 bases, leaving 8 bases not matched to a gene.

The gene calls are TRBV7-9 and TRBJ1-1, with TRBD1 as a possible D gene (6 bases). This CDR3 contains 14 residues. V gave up 4 bases and J gave up 6 bases, with 15 bases separating them. CDR1 and CDR2 from the germline V gene are SEHNR and FQNEAQ (reference sequence). CDR3 region: CASSYSDRRSEAFF. The CDR3 DNA reads as TGTGCCAGCAGCTATTCTGACAGGAGGTCTGAAGCTTTCTTT.

The J gene is TRBJ2-7, the V gene TRBV6-5; 8 bases are shared with TRBD2. V gave up 6 bases and J gave up 9 bases; unmatched junction bases: 10. From germline, CDR1 is MNHEY and CDR2 SVGAGI. This CDR3 is 13 amino acids long. CDR3 in amino acids: CASSPAGAYRQYF. Written as DNA, the CDR3 is TGTGCCAGCAGCCCAGCGGGGGCCTATCGGCAGTACTTC.

This clone was seen only once. This chain uses TRBV6-5 with TRBJ1-2, with 7 bases lining up with TRBD1. Trimming took 2 bases from V and 4 from J; bases not matched to a gene: 10. Germline-derived CDR1 and CDR2 are MNHEY and SVGAGI. This CDR3 is built from 16 residues. CDR3 in amino acids: CASSYGYRGVGYGYTF. For the CDR3, the DNA is TGTGCCAGCAGTTACGGTTACAGGGGAGTGGGCTATGGCTACACCTTC.

V and J are TRBV5-6 and TRBJ2-7, with D possibly being TRBD1 (5 bases). Germline CDR1 reads SGHDT; CDR2 reads YYEEEE. The V end was cut by 0 bases, the J end by 6 bases, with 13 bases between. CDR3 length: 14 residues. The chain's CDR3 is CASSLVRGSFEQYF. Here the CDR3 DNA reads TGTGCCAGCAGCTTGGTTAGGGGTAGTTTCGAGCAGTACTTC.

CDR3 coding DNA: TGCGCCAGCAGCCAAGATCCAGAAACGAACACCGGGGAGCTGTTTTTT. It translates to CASSQDPETNTGELFF. This chain joins TRBV4-1 and TRBJ2-2; D gene ambiguous. Germline values: CDR1 MGHRA, CDR2 YSYEKL. This CDR3 is 16 amino acids long. Trimming removed 0 bases from V and 0 bases from J, with 8 bases in between.

CDR3 protein: CASRGTGTYEQYF. CDR3 sequence (DNA): TGTGCCAGCAGGGGGACAGGGACCTACGAGCAGTACTTC. V is TRBV6-5 and J is TRBJ2-7, with 9 nucleotides matching TRBD1. CDR1 is MNHEY and CDR2 is SVGAGI in the germline V gene. After removal of 6 bases from V and 2 bases from J, the junction contained 2 bases not matched to a gene. The CDR3 runs 13 residues.

CDR3 loop: CASSPPYTGQGKQPQHF. Written as DNA, the CDR3 is TGTGCCAGCTCACCACCATATACCGGACAGGGAAAACAGCCCCAGCATTTT. The chain joins TRBV18 to TRBJ1-5; 8 positions match TRBD1. The CDR3 loop spans 17 amino acids. The trim removed 0 bases at V and 7 bases at J, leaving 11 bases unmatched. Germline V CDR1 and CDR2: KGHSH, LQKENI.

This chain connects TRBV5-5 to TRBJ2-7; D tentatively fits TRBD1 or TRBD2 (5 bases each). CDR3 length equals 15 residues. V gave up 3 bases and J gave up 4 bases, with 17 bases separating them. Germline V lookup: CDR1 SGHKS, CDR2 YYEKEE (reference sequence). The CDR3 is CASSWAGTDPYEQYF. In DNA form, the CDR3 reads TGTGCCAGCAGCTGGGCCGGGACGGATCCTTACGAGCAGTACTTC.

J is TRBJ1-5 and V is TRBV3-1 (or the pseudogene TRBV3-2), with 11 bases that match TRBD1. Germline V CDR1 and CDR2: LGHDT, YNNKEL (reference sequence). V shed 2 bases and J 2 bases; nucleotides not matched to a gene: 8. There are 18 residues in the CDR3. CDR3 protein: CASSQSWTGGRGNQPQHF. DNA for the CDR3: TGTGCCAGCAGCCAATCATGGACAGGGGGCAGGGGCAATCAGCCCCAGCATTTT.

CDR3 sequence: CASSPQGNTEAFF. The CDR3 DNA reads TGTGCCAGCAGCCCTCAGGGGAACACTGAAGCTTTCTTT. The chain combines TRBV11-3 with TRBJ1-1, with D maybe TRBD1 (5 bases). Germline loops: CDR1 SGHNT, CDR2 YENEEA. This CDR3 is built from 13 residues. V was cut by 5 bases and J by 1 base, with 8 bases left in between.

The rearrangement joins TRBV3-1 (or the pseudogene TRBV3-2) to TRBJ2-5, with D possibly TRBD1 on 7 matching bases. The CDR3 is 15 amino acids. V lost 4 bases and J 0 bases, leaving 12 bases between the germline ends. Looked up from germline, CDR1 is LGHDT and CDR2 is YNNKEL (reference sequence). CDR3 sequence: CASSLGGTDQETQYF. CDR3 nucleotide sequence: TGTGCCAGCAGCCTAGGGGGGACAGACCAAGAGACCCAGTACTTC.

This sequence joins TRBV14 and TRBJ1-4, with D perhaps TRBD1 (5 bases). The CDR3 covers 15 residues. Trimming cost V 2 bases and J 4 bases, with 11 bases left between them. In germline, CDR1 is SGHDN, CDR2 FVKESK. DNA of the CDR3: TGTGCCAGCAGCCAACGACAGCCTCTTAATGAAAAACTGTTTTTT. Amino acids: CASSQRQPLNEKLFF.